This passage covers 5 T cell receptor beta chains from one sample sequenced in a study of siplizumab effects on memory and regulatory T cells. The protocol was immunoSEQ multiplex PCR, while the TCRdb copy is restricted to in-frame clones and leaves out a portion. Here the sample spans approximately 100,000 clones, about 93% being singletons. Sequenced material: Tregs sorted from blood. The source is a human donor in good health.

The chain uses TRBV7-3 and TRBJ2-5; TRBD2 matches at 10 bases. V trimming: 5 bases; J trimming: 5 bases; junction bases outside the gene matches: 8. This CDR3 has 15 amino acids. Per the germline V gene, CDR1 is SGHTA and CDR2 is FQGTGA. The CDR3 protein is CASSQGPSGGETQYF. The CDR3 DNA reads as TGTGCCAGCAGCCAAGGCCCTAGCGGGGGTGAGACCCAGTACTTC.

The chain uses TRBV6-1 and TRBJ2-5; TRBD2 matches at 12 bases. The end of the DNA is better explained by TRBJ2-7, so the J call may be wrong. This CDR3 spans 14 amino acids. Per germline, CDR1 MNHNS and CDR2 SASEGT. CDR3 residues: CASSPTSGSYEQYF. The CDR3 bases are TGTGCCAGCAGCCCGACTAGCGGGAGCTACGAGCAGTACTTC.

This clone was detected once. The chain is built from TRBV27 and TRBJ2-7; 8 positions match TRBD2. The V gene end was trimmed by 0 bases and the J gene end by 2 bases; junction bases not matched to a gene: 3. The CDR3 is made up of 15 amino acids. Germline loops: CDR1 MNHEY, CDR2 SMNVEV (reference sequence). In DNA, the CDR3 is TGTGCCAGCAGTTTATCAGCGGGGGTTACCTACGAGCAGTACTTC. It encodes CASSLSAGVTYEQYF.

The chain joins TRBV4-1 to TRBJ2-7; D ambiguous. Germline assignment: CDR1 MGHRA and CDR2 YSYEKL. The CDR3 totals 17 residues. V lost 0 bases and J 0 bases, leaving 15 bases between the germline ends. CDR3 loop: CASSQEPPSDNSYEQYF. The CDR3 DNA reads as TGCGCCAGCAGCCAAGAACCCCCATCAGACAACTCCTACGAGCAGTACTTC.

This chain links TRBV6-6 with TRBJ2-7; no firm D call. With 2 bases removed from V and 3 bases from J, the gap between germline ends came to 11 bases. The CDR3 runs to 14 residues. Germline loops: CDR1 MNHNY, CDR2 SVGAGI (reference sequence). CDR3 sequence (DNA): TGTGCCAGCAGTTACGGGCAGGAGCGCTACGAGCAGTACTTC. Amino acid sequence: CASSYGQERYEQYF.